One sample yielded the 22 T cell receptor beta chains listed below, sequenced in a study of T-cell reconstitution after alpha-beta-depleted transplantation in children. TCRbeta library preparation incorporated unique molecular identifiers. TCRdb passed the PCR reads through MiXCR, listing each CDR3 protein once. The sample holds roughly 300,000 distinct CDR3 sequences, approximately 10% seen once. The specimen was peripheral blood, collected 180 days after TCRalphabeta/CD19-depleted stem cell transplant. The source of these receptors is a male patient aged 2-9 years who had a stem cell transplant for chronic granulomatous disease, so the T cells may come from the graft donor.

As for this clonotype: This CDR3 is missing its conserved last phenylalanine or tryptophan, likely due to a read error. The chain carries TRBV29-1 and TRBJ1-2; the D is unclear. The germline gives CDR1 SQVTM, CDR2 ANQGSEA. This CDR3 contains 13 residues. The V and J ends lost 2 bases and 6 bases respectively, with 13 bases between them. The CDR3 loop reads CSVERANGNGYTI. CDR3 nucleotides: TGCAGCGTTGAACGAGCTAATGGCAATGGCTACACCATC.

This clonotype was picked up many times. CDR3 region: CASSRRQGDEQYF. In DNA, the CDR3 is TGTGCCAGCAGTCGTAGACAGGGAGACGAGCAGTACTTC. The chain joins TRBV12-3 or TRBV12-4 to TRBJ2-7, with 7 bases matching TRBD1. J gave up 5 bases and V 5 bases, and 6 bases lay outside the gene matches. CDR3 length: 13 amino acids.

The genes are TRBV15 and TRBJ1-6, with a weak D call TRBD1 (6 bases). The CDR3 loop spans 17 amino acids. V dropped 4 bases and J dropped 0 bases, with 13 bases sitting between them. Germline V lookup: CDR1 LNHNV, CDR2 YYDKDF (reference sequence). The DNA of the CDR3 is TGTGCCACCAGCAAAACTACAGGGAGCTCCTATAATTCACCCCTCCACTTT. Amino acid sequence: CATSKTTGSSYNSPLHF.

This clonotype occurred many times. V and J are TRBV20-1 and TRBJ2-1; D ambiguous. The CDR3 has 14 residues. Germline V gives CDR1 DFQATT, CDR2 SNEGSKA (reference sequence). V was shortened by 3 bases and J by 0 bases, with 9 bases between the two germline ends. CDR3 loop: CSASPESSYNEQFF. CDR3 bases: TGCAGTGCTAGCCCGGAGAGCTCCTACAATGAGCAGTTCTTC.

In this sample, this clonotype turned up many times. The junction and the germline gene differ at one end; a read error may be behind it. The V call is TRBV6-1, the J call TRBJ2-3; TRBD2 agrees at 7 bases. CDR1 is MNHNS and CDR2 is SASEGT in the germline V gene. CDR3 length: 17 amino acids. The CDR3 DNA reads as TGTGCCAGCAGGGAAGAGAAGCGGTGGGAGGGCCCAGATACGCAGTATTTT. This translates into CASREEKRWEGPDTQYF.

This clonotype was seen many times. V gene TRBV7-9 combines with J gene TRBJ2-7; D tentatively fits TRBD1 or TRBD2 (5 bases each). Trimming took 4 bases from V and 6 from J, leaving 16 bases between them. The CDR3 spans 14 residues. Germline V CDR1 and CDR2: SEHNR, FQNEAQ (reference sequence). Here the CDR3 reads CASSSRDPRAEQYF. For the CDR3, the DNA is TGTGCCAGCAGCTCCCGGGACCCCCGGGCCGAGCAGTACTTC.

Note on this clonotype: A much larger clone is a single base away; this may be a read error. This CDR3 fails to terminate in the conserved phenylalanine or tryptophan, so it likely reflects a read error. V usage is TRBV25-1 and J usage is TRBJ2-1; no firm D call. Germline V gene sequence: CDR1 MGHDK, CDR2 SYGVNS. This CDR3 has 10 residues. V gave up 3 bases and J gave up 9 bases, with 3 bases separating them. The CDR3: CASSETEQFL. The CDR3 coding sequence is TGTGCCAGCAGTGAGACTGAGCAGTTCTTG.

The chain uses TRBV2 and TRBJ2-7, with a possible D match to TRBD2 (5 bases). The CDR3 is 14 residues long. Trimming took 7 bases from V and 12 from J, leaving 25 bases between them. Germline V gene data show CDR1 as SNHLY and CDR2 as FYNNEI. The CDR3: CASMTLPGTFQPYF. CDR3 in DNA: TGTGCCAGCATGACTTTACCGGGAACTTTCCAACCGTACTTC.

This clonotype was detected ten times or more. This chain links TRBV12-3 or TRBV12-4 with TRBJ1-2, with D unresolved. Trimming removed 7 bases from V and 2 bases from J, with 14 bases in between. This CDR3 contains 14 residues. CDR3 sequence reads: CASTPARWNYGYTF. The CDR3 DNA is TGTGCCAGCACCCCCGCCAGGTGGAACTATGGCTACACCTTC.

This sequence joins TRBV19 and TRBJ1-2; tentative D call: TRBD1 (5 bases). The CDR3 totals 14 residues. The germline gives CDR1 LNHDA, CDR2 SQIVND (reference sequence). The ends were cut back, 3 bases at V and 6 bases at J, with 14 bases in the middle. The CDR3 DNA follows: TGTGCCAGTAGTATGGACACCGGGGAACATGGCTACACCTTC. Amino acid sequence: CASSMDTGEHGYTF.

On this clonotype: One base away lies a much larger clone, so this may be a sequencing read error. This chain joins TRBV7-9 and TRBJ2-3; no clear D gene. The CDR3 consists of 14 residues. CDR1 and CDR2 (germline): SEHNR, FQNEAQ (reference sequence). The CDR3 is CAGSLEGRPDTQYF. The CDR3 DNA is TGTGCCGGCAGCTTAGAAGGACGGCCAGATACGCAGTATTTT. Supplemented by reference TRBV7-9 and TRBJ2-3, the full variable domain reads DTGVSQNPRHKITKRGQNVTFRCDPISEHNRLYWYRQTLGQGPEFLTYFQNEAQLEKSRLLSDRFSAERPKGSFSTLEIQRTEQGDSAMYLCAGSLEGRPDTQYFGPGTRLTVL.

This clonotype was counted many times. The chain combines TRBV4-3 with TRBJ1-2; possible D gene TRBD1, 6 bases. V dropped 2 bases and J dropped 6 bases, with 13 bases sitting between them. Germline values: CDR1 LGHNA, CDR2 YSLEER. This CDR3 has 14 amino acids. Here the CDR3 reads CASSQLGTPDGYTF. DNA of the CDR3: TGCGCCAGCAGCCAACTAGGGACACCCGATGGCTACACCTTC.

This clonotype occurred many times. V usage is TRBV9 and J usage is TRBJ1-5; D unclear. CDR1 SGDLS and CDR2 YYNGEE come from the germline V gene. V dropped 0 bases and J dropped 3 bases, with 10 bases sitting between them. The CDR3 has 15 residues. DNA of the CDR3: TGTGCCAGCAGCGTAGGCAGCGGCCTCAATCAGCCCCAGCATTTT. This sequence encodes CASSVGSGLNQPQHF.

This clonotype occurred many times. The chain employs TRBV5-4 and TRBJ1-1; 8 bases agree with TRBD1. Trimming took 1 base from V and 8 from J; bases not matched to a gene: 4. Germline assignment: CDR1 SGHNT and CDR2 YYREEE (reference sequence). The CDR3 consists of 13 residues. CDR3 sequence (DNA): TGTGCCAGCAGCTTGCAGGGGGCCCCCGAAGCTTTCTTT. Its translation: CASSLQGAPEAFF.

At least ten counts were recorded for this clonotype. The rearrangement uses TRBV12-3 or TRBV12-4 and TRBJ2-1; TRBD1 might be the D (6 bases). This CDR3 region has 14 residues. The V end was cut by 1 base, the J end by 9 bases, with 13 bases between. The CDR3 loop is CASSLGGLGAEQFF. In nucleotides, the CDR3 is TGTGCCAGCAGTTTAGGGGGGCTGGGGGCTGAGCAGTTCTTC.

Written as DNA, the CDR3 is TGTGCCAGTAGGGCCCTAATATACAATGAGCAGTTCTTC. Translated: CASRALIYNEQFF. The chain is built from TRBV19 and TRBJ2-1; D remains unclear. Germline V gene sequence: CDR1 LNHDA, CDR2 SQIVND (reference sequence). Trimming left V 6 bases short and J 4 bases short, with 10 bases between. There are 13 residues in the CDR3.

This clonotype was picked up many times. The gene calls are TRBV12-3 or TRBV12-4 and TRBJ2-7, with TRBD2 matching 12 bases. This CDR3 has 14 residues. After removal of 7 bases from V and 6 bases from J, the junction contained 7 bases not matched to a gene. CDR3 sequence (DNA): TGTGCCAGCAAACTGACTAGCGGGAGTTCCGAGCAGTACTTC. It yields the protein CASKLTSGSSEQYF.

This clonotype was observed many times. The chain combines TRBV29-1 with TRBJ2-7; 9 bases map to TRBD2. There are 14 residues in the CDR3. Germline CDR1 and CDR2: SQVTM and ANQGSEA. Trimming removed 3 bases from V and 4 bases from J; junction bases left unmatched: 7. The CDR3 loop reads CSVDMAGGPYEQYF. Here the CDR3 DNA reads TGCAGCGTTGATATGGCGGGGGGGCCATACGAGCAGTACTTC.

The J gene is TRBJ2-7, the V gene TRBV7-2; D gene uncertain. CDR3 length equals 14 residues. Germline loops: CDR1 SGHTA, CDR2 FQGNSA. Trimming pared 5 bases from V and 2 bases from J, leaving 13 bases between. CDR3 region: CASSPRRAAYEQYF. CDR3 bases: TGTGCCAGCAGCCCGCGACGAGCCGCCTACGAGCAGTACTTC.

This clonotype was detected a few times. V usage is TRBV3-1 and J usage is TRBJ2-7, with TRBD2 as a possible D gene (6 bases). Trimming took off 0 bases at V and 3 bases at J, with 9 bases between the two ends. CDR3 size: 14 residues. Germline CDR1 is LGHDT and CDR2 is YNNKEL (reference sequence). The CDR3 DNA reads TGTGCCAGCAGCCAAGATCTGCGGGGCTACGAGCAGTACTTC. As protein: CASSQDLRGYEQYF.

Concerning this clonotype: One end of the junction varies from germline; a read error may be responsible. The rearrangement links TRBV6-2 or TRBV6-3 to TRBJ2-7, with D perhaps being TRBD1 or TRBD2 (5 bases each). The CDR3 consists of 13 residues. The germline CDR1 and CDR2 sequences are MNHEY and SVGEGT. The CDR3 protein is CARSYHDWGEQYF. In nucleotides, the CDR3 is TGTGCCCGCAGTTACCACGATTGGGGGGAGCAGTACTTC.

This clonotype was counted many times. The rearrangement uses TRBV5-1 and TRBJ2-6; D not certain. V was trimmed by 0 bases and J by 4 bases, leaving 8 bases between them. Germline-derived CDR1 and CDR2 are SGHRS and YFSETQ. This CDR3 has 15 amino acids. As DNA, the CDR3 is TGCGCCAGCAGCTTGGATGGTACGGGGGCCAACGTCCTGACTTTC. Its protein product is CASSLDGTGANVLTF. Using reference TRBV5-1 and TRBJ2-6 for the parts outside the CDR3, the full variable domain is KAGVTQTPRYLIKTRGQQVTLSCSPISGHRSVSWYQQTPGQGLQFLFEYFSETQRNKGNFPGRFSGRQFSNSRSEMNVSTLELGDSALYLCASSLDGTGANVLTFGAGSRLTVL.